The 29 T cell receptor beta chains below come from one sample, sequenced in a study of patients and donors after allogeneic stem cell transplantation (dated by TCRdb to 2020 to 2022). The library was made by RT-PCR. The instrument given in TCRdb is NextSeq 550. The public reads were run again by TCRdb, first through fastp at Q25 and then through MiXCR, and only productive beta chains were kept. Each CDR3 protein gets just one entry, which takes the most common genes and DNA from the rows behind it. The sample includes roughly 200,000 distinct CDR3 sequences, with around 40% observed a single time. The top ten clones comprise roughly 10% of the sample. Material: blood, either unsorted or a sorted T cell fraction (not recorded which). The receptors were gathered from a human donor who was either an allogeneic HSCT recipient or a stem cell or donor lymphocyte infusion donor (not recorded which). It is not recorded whose cells these are; they may come from a transplant donor.

The chain recombines TRBV6-5 with TRBJ1-1; 7 bases fit TRBD1. Germline-derived CDR1 and CDR2 are MNHEY and SVGAGI. The CDR3 runs 16 residues. The V and J ends lost 4 bases and 2 bases, in that order; junction bases with no gene match: 10. CDR3 sequence (DNA): TGTGCCAGCAGTTTCCGATACGGGACAGCCAACACTGAAGCTTTCTTT. Its translation: CASSFRYGTANTEAFF.

The chain has TRBV6-5 and TRBJ2-5; TRBD1 agrees at 10 bases. The CDR3 covers 15 residues. Germline CDR1 is MNHEY and CDR2 is SVGAGI. Losses at the gene ends were 5 bases for V and 5 bases for J; bases not matched to a gene: 8. The CDR3 loop is CASSTGGQGSETQYF. The CDR3 DNA follows: TGTGCCAGCAGTACTGGGGGACAGGGGAGTGAGACCCAGTACTTC.

The chain employs TRBV29-1 and TRBJ1-1, with no clear D. The length of the CDR3 is 13 residues. Trimming took off 1 base at V and 0 bases at J, with 6 bases between the two ends. Germline CDR1 and CDR2: SQVTM and ANQGSEA. The CDR3 loop is CSVEGFMNTEAFF. The CDR3 nucleotides read TGCAGCGTTGAAGGGTTCATGAACACTGAAGCTTTCTTT.

The rearrangement joins TRBV27 to TRBJ1-2, with 7 nucleotides matching TRBD1. V shed 6 bases, J shed 4 bases, and the junction held 11 bases outside the gene matches. Germline V gene data show CDR1 as MNHEY and CDR2 as SMNVEV (reference sequence). CDR3 length equals 15 residues. The CDR3 is CASSRQGRGAYGYTF. The CDR3 bases are TGTGCCAGCAGCCGGCAGGGCAGGGGGGCCTATGGCTACACCTTC.

The chain is built from TRBV20-1 and TRBJ1-4; maybe TRBD1 (6 bases). The CDR3 is 15 residues long. Germline values: CDR1 DFQATT, CDR2 SNEGSKA (reference sequence). V was pared by 0 bases and J by 7 bases, with 15 bases between. The CDR3 sequence is CSARDVEGVREKLFF. In DNA form, the CDR3 reads TGCAGTGCTAGAGATGTAGAGGGGGTGCGTGAAAAACTGTTTTTT.

This clonotype showed up just a few times. V and J are TRBV15 and TRBJ1-2; 8 bases line up with TRBD1. The CDR3 length is 17 residues. The V gene's germline CDR1 is LNHNV and CDR2 YYDKDF (reference sequence). The junction had 12 bases not matched to a gene; V was cut back by 2 bases and J by 4 bases. The CDR3 loop is CATSRSGGTGSTYGYTF. The CDR3 DNA is TGTGCCACCAGCAGATCCGGAGGGACAGGCTCTACCTATGGCTACACCTTC.

This clonotype was counted only a few times. The chain employs TRBV5-1 and TRBJ1-4; D remains ambiguous. The CDR3 is made up of 14 amino acids. V was pared by 4 bases and J by 8 bases, with 15 bases between. The germline CDR1 and CDR2 sequences are SGHRS and YFSETQ. The CDR3 sequence: CASSARPSGEKLFF. The CDR3 nucleotides read TGCGCCAGCAGCGCTCGCCCGTCTGGGGAAAAACTGTTTTTT.

J is TRBJ1-2 and V is TRBV7-9; TRBD1 matches 7 bases. Germline V CDR1 and CDR2: SEHNR, FQNEAQ (reference sequence). With 1 base clipped from V and 4 bases from J, the junction kept 6 bases outside the gene matches. The CDR3 covers 15 residues. The CDR3 DNA follows: TGTGCCAGCAGCTTAGAAGACAGGGAAGGCTATGGCTACACCTTC. As protein: CASSLEDREGYGYTF.

The chain carries TRBV6-2 or TRBV6-3 and TRBJ1-1; no clear D gene. Trimming shortened V by 2 bases and J by 7 bases, and 14 bases separated the two germline ends. The CDR3 covers 14 residues. Germline V gene sequence: CDR1 MNHEY, CDR2 SVGEGT. CDR3 in amino acids: CASSYQTQRFEAFF. The CDR3 DNA follows: TGTGCCAGCAGTTACCAGACACAGAGGTTTGAAGCTTTCTTT.

The chain employs TRBV10-1 and TRBJ2-7, with TRBD2 matching over 7 bases. Trimming took 5 bases from V and 4 from J; bases not matched to a gene: 8. The CDR3 covers 14 residues. CDR1 WNHNN and CDR2 SYGVQD come from the germline V gene (reference sequence). CDR3 in amino acids: CASSRGAGPYEQYF. In DNA, the CDR3 is TGCGCCAGCAGTCGTGGAGCGGGGCCTTACGAGCAGTACTTC.

This clonotype showed up just a few times. V is TRBV4-1 and J is TRBJ1-6; TRBD1 might be the D (5 bases). Trimming cost V 0 bases and J 0 bases, with 15 bases left between them. This CDR3 has 19 amino acids. Germline V gene data show CDR1 as MGHRA and CDR2 as YSYEKL. DNA for the CDR3: TGCGCCAGCAGCCAAGATGGGGCAGTCTTCAGCTCCTATAATTCACCCCTCCACTTT. Encoded protein: CASSQDGAVFSSYNSPLHF.

The CDR3 region is CATRPRQGTPDTQYF. CDR3 bases: TGTGCCACCAGACCCAGACAGGGGACTCCAGATACGCAGTATTTT. The rearrangement links TRBV24-1 to TRBJ2-3; 8 positions agree with TRBD1. With V trimmed by 7 bases and J by 4 bases, 9 bases remained unmatched. The CDR3 contains 15 residues. Germline V gives CDR1 KGHDR, CDR2 SFDVKD.

The chain combines TRBV5-1 with TRBJ2-7; no reliable D call. The V end was cut by 3 bases, the J end by 7 bases, with 20 bases between. This CDR3 has 15 amino acids. Germline V gene data show CDR1 as SGHRS and CDR2 as YFSETQ. As DNA, the CDR3 is TGCGCCAGCAGCTCACACACATTACCCCCGATGGAGCAGTACTTC. Encoded protein: CASSSHTLPPMEQYF.

This clonotype turned up a few times. The V gene is TRBV27, the J gene TRBJ2-1, with D maybe TRBD2 (6 bases). CDR3 length equals 14 residues. Trimming shortened V by 0 bases and J by 4 bases, and 7 bases separated the two germline ends. Looked up from germline, CDR1 is MNHEY and CDR2 is SMNVEV (reference sequence). Here the CDR3 reads CASSLSGTYNEQFF. CDR3 nucleotide sequence: TGTGCCAGCAGTTTATCTGGGACTTACAATGAGCAGTTCTTC.

This clonotype has just a few counts. The chain recombines TRBV28 with TRBJ1-1; no definite D call. The CDR3 runs 11 residues. The germline V gene has CDR1 MDHEN and CDR2 SYDVKM. Trimming took 1 base from V and 8 from J, leaving 5 bases between them. CDR3 loop: CASSLSGEAFF. The CDR3 bases are TGTGCCAGCAGTTTATCAGGAGAAGCTTTCTTT.

The chain has TRBV12-3 or TRBV12-4 and TRBJ2-2; TRBD1 aligns across 12 bases. CDR3 size: 17 residues. With 5 bases clipped from V and 2 bases from J, the junction kept 6 bases outside the gene matches. The CDR3 reads CASSPGTGGVNTGELFF. CDR3 nucleotides: TGTGCCAGCAGTCCCGGGACAGGGGGCGTCAACACCGGGGAGCTGTTTTTT.

This clonotype has only a few counts. The chain carries TRBV10-3 and TRBJ1-5, with D perhaps matching TRBD1 (5 bases). Germline-derived CDR1 and CDR2 are ENHRY and SYGVKD. Trimming left V 4 bases short and J 3 bases short, with 13 bases between. CDR3 length: 15 residues. CDR3 sequence reads: CAISAVMGLNQPQHF. In nucleotides, the CDR3 is TGTGCCATCAGTGCCGTAATGGGGCTCAATCAGCCCCAGCATTTT.

The chain carries TRBV9 and TRBJ1-1, with a weak D call TRBD1 (6 bases). Germline CDR1 and CDR2: SGDLS and YYNGEE. The V and J ends lost 4 bases and 5 bases respectively, with 18 bases between them. CDR3 length: 15 amino acids. The CDR3 loop reads CASSPPGGGRTEAFF. Written as DNA, the CDR3 is TGTGCCAGCAGCCCCCCCGGAGGGGGACGGACTGAAGCTTTCTTT.

V usage is TRBV12-3 or TRBV12-4 and J usage is TRBJ2-7; 8 bases map to TRBD2. The CDR3 length is 13 residues. With 7 bases clipped from V and 2 bases from J, the junction kept 4 bases outside the gene matches. CDR3 region: CASTGRVPYEQYF. For the CDR3, the DNA is TGTGCCAGCACCGGGAGGGTTCCCTACGAGCAGTACTTC.

This clonotype was picked up one time. This chain connects TRBV20-1 to TRBJ1-1; 8 bases map to TRBD1. Germline V lookup: CDR1 DFQATT, CDR2 SNEGSKA (reference sequence). J gave up 4 bases and V 3 bases, and 7 bases lay outside the gene matches. There are 14 residues in the CDR3. The CDR3 sequence is CSASATRGLTEAFF. CDR3 nucleotides: TGCAGTGCTAGTGCAACCAGGGGGCTCACTGAAGCTTTCTTT.

A few counts support this clonotype. The J gene is TRBJ2-3, the V gene TRBV10-1; either TRBD1 or TRBD2 may supply D (5 bases each). Germline CDR1 is WNHNN and CDR2 is SYGVQD (reference sequence). The CDR3 has 13 residues. With 3 bases removed from V and 5 bases from J, the gap between germline ends came to 9 bases. CDR3 DNA sequence: TGCGCCAGCAGTGAAGGTGGGGGAGATACGCAGTATTTT. It yields the protein CASSEGGGDTQYF.

A few counts support this clonotype. V usage is TRBV20-1 and J usage is TRBJ1-6; D may be TRBD1 (6 bases). Germline V gene lookup returns CDR1 DFQATT and CDR2 SNEGSKA (reference sequence). This CDR3 spans 14 amino acids. The ends were cut back, 2 bases at V and 5 bases at J, with 10 bases in the middle. The CDR3 loop is CSARQGWDNSPLHF. In DNA, the CDR3 is TGCAGTGCTAGACAGGGGTGGGATAATTCACCCCTCCACTTT.

The V and J genes are TRBV3-1 and TRBJ2-2; tentatively, D is TRBD1 (5 bases). CDR3 length: 15 amino acids. Germline V gene sequence: CDR1 LGHDT, CDR2 YNNKEL (reference sequence). The V and J ends lost 1 base and 8 bases respectively, with 14 bases between them. The CDR3 DNA reads as TGTGCCAGCAGCCAAGCAGCCAGGGTAAGAGGGGAGCTGTTTTTT. This sequence encodes CASSQAARVRGELFF.

This rearrangement joins TRBV21-1 to TRBJ2-7; the D segment call TRBD1 is taken from the table without a DNA check. TRBV21-1 is a recognized pseudogene. There are 14 residues in the CDR3. The CDR3 coding sequence is TGTGCCAGCAGCACCAGGACAGGGGATAACGAGCAGTACTTC. This sequence encodes CASSTRTGDNEQYF.

This clonotype was observed a handful of times. This chain uses TRBV20-1 with TRBJ1-1; TRBD1 agrees at 8 bases. Looked up from germline, CDR1 is DFQATT and CDR2 is SNEGSKA (reference sequence). The CDR3 loop spans 13 amino acids. With V trimmed by 5 bases and J by 10 bases, 12 bases remained unmatched. The CDR3 here is CSAGDRRWGGAFF. The CDR3 bases are TGCAGTGCTGGGGACAGGAGATGGGGAGGAGCTTTCTTT.

This clonotype has a single count. The chain couples TRBV20-1 to TRBJ2-1; maybe TRBD2 (5 bases). CDR3 length: 12 amino acids. CDR1 and CDR2 (germline): DFQATT, SNEGSKA (reference sequence). The germline V and J ends were trimmed by 7 bases and 5 bases, with 12 bases remaining between them. The chain's CDR3 is CSVDGVDNEQFF. Written as DNA, the CDR3 is TGCAGTGTAGACGGGGTTGACAATGAGCAGTTCTTC.

A few counts support this clonotype. This chain links TRBV14 with TRBJ1-4, with a possible D match to TRBD1 (6 bases). Trimming stripped 1 base from V and 5 bases from J, with 17 bases between. The CDR3 is 17 residues long. Germline CDR1 reads SGHDN; CDR2 reads FVKESK. CDR3 amino acids: CASSQVGGWTENEKLFF. The DNA for the CDR3 is TGTGCCAGCAGCCAAGTAGGGGGTTGGACCGAGAATGAAAAACTGTTTTTT.

J is TRBJ1-2 and V is TRBV5-1, with 7 positions matching TRBD1. In germline, CDR1 is SGHRS, CDR2 YFSETQ. Trimming took 0 bases from V and 6 from J; bases not matched to a gene: 8. The CDR3 loop spans 15 amino acids. Here the CDR3 reads CASSLAGQARDGYTF. CDR3 DNA: TGCGCCAGCAGCTTGGCCGGACAGGCCAGGGATGGCTACACCTTC.

This clonotype was detected only a few times. The CDR3 loop reads CASSLVPGENTEAFF. In DNA, the CDR3 is TGCGCCAGCAGCTTGGTCCCGGGGGAGAACACTGAAGCTTTCTTT. The chain links TRBV5-1 to TRBJ1-1; D is possibly TRBD1 (5 bases). V lost 0 bases to trimming and J lost 1 base, with 10 bases between them. CDR3 size: 15 residues. The germline V gene has CDR1 SGHRS and CDR2 YFSETQ.